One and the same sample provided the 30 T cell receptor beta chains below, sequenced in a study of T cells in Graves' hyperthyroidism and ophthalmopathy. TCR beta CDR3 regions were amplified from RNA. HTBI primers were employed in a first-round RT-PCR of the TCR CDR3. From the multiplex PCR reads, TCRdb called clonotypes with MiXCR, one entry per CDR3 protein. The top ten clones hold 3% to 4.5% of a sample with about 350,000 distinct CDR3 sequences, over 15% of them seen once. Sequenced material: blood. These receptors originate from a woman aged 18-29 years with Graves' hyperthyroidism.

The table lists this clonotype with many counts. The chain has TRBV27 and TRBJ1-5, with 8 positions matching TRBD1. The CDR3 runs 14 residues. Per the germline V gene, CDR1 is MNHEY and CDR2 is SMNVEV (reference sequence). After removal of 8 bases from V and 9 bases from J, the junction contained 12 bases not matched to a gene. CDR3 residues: CASSRDRSIWPQHF. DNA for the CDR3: TGTGCCAGCTCTAGGGACAGGTCCATTTGGCCCCAGCATTTT.

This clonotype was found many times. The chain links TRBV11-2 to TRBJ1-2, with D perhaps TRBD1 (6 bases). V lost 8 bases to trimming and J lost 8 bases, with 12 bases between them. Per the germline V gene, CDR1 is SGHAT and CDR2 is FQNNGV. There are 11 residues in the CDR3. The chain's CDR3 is CASWGAGGYTF. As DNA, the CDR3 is TGTGCCAGCTGGGGGGCAGGAGGCTACACCTTC.

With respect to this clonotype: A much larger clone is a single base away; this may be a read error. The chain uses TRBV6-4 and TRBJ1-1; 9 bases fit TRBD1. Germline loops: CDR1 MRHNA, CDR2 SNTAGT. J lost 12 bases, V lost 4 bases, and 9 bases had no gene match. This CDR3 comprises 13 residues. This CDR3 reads CASSGVYRGPSFF. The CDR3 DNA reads TGTGCCAGCAGTGGGGTGTACAGGGGGCCGTCTTTCTTT.

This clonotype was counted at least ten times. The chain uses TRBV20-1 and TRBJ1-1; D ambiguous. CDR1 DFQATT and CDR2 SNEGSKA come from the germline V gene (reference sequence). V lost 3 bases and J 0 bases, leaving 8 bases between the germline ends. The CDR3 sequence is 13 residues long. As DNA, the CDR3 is TGCAGTGCTAGGAGAGGATTGAACACTGAAGCTTTCTTT. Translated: CSARRGLNTEAFF.

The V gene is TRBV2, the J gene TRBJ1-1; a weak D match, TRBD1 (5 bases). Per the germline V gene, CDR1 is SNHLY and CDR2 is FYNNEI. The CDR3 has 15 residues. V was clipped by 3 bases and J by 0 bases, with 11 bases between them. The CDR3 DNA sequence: TGTGCCAGCAGTGAGGGGGGAGGTATGAACACTGAAGCTTTCTTT. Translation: CASSEGGGMNTEAFF.

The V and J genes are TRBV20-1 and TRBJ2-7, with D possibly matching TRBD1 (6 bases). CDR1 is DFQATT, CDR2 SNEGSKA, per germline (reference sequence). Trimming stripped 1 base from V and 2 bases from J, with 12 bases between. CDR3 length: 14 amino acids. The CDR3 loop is CSARAQGIPYEQYF. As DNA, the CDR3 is TGCAGTGCTAGAGCACAGGGAATCCCCTACGAGCAGTACTTC.

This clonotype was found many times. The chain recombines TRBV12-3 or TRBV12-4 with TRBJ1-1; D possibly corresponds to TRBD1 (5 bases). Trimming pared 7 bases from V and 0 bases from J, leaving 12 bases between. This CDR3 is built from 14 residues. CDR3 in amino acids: CASTTGGMNTEAFF. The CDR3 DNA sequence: TGTGCCAGCACTACGGGGGGGATGAACACTGAAGCTTTCTTT.

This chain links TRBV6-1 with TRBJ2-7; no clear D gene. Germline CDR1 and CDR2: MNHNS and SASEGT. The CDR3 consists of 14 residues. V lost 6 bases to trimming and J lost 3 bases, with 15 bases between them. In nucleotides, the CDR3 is TGTGCCAGCAGCTCCCCGGCGGCGGACTACGAGCAGTACTTC. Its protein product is CASSSPAADYEQYF.

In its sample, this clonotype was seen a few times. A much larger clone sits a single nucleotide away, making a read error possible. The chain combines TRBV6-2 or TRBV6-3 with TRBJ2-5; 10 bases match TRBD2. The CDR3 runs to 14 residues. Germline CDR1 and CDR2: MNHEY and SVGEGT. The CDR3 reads CASRERGGLETKYF. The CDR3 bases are TGTGCCAGCAGGGAGCGGGGGGGCCTCGAGACCAAGTACTTC.

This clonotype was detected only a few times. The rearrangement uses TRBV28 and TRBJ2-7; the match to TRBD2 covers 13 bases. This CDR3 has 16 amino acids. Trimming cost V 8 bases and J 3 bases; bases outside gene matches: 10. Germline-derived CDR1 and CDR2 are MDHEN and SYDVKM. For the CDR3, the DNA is TGTGCCAGCGCCGCAGGAGGACTAGCGGGAGTCTACGAGCAGTACTTC. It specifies CASAAGGLAGVYEQYF.

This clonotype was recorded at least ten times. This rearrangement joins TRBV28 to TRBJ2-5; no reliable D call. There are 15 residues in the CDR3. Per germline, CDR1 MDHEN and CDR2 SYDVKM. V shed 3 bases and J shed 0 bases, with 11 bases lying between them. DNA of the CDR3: TGTGCCAGCAGTTTCAGAAATAGGTACCAAGAGACCCAGTACTTC. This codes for CASSFRNRYQETQYF.

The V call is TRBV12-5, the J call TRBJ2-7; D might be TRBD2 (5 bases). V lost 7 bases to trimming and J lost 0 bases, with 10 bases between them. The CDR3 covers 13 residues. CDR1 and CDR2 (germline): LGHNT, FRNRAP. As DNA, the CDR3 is TGTGCTAGTGCCCCCGGACTCTCCTACGAGCAGTACTTC. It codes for CASAPGLSYEQYF.

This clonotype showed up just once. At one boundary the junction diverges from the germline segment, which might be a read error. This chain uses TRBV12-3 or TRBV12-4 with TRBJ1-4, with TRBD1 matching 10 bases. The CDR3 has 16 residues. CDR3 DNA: TGTGCCAGCAGACCGGGACAGGGGAGGACTAATGAAAAACTGTGTTTT. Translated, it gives CASRPGQGRTNEKLCF.

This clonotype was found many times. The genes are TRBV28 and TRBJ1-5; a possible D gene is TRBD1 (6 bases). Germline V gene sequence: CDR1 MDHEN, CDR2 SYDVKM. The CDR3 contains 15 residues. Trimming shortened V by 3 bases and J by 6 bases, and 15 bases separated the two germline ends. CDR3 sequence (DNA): TGTGCCAGCAGTTTCGGGGGACAAGGGAGTCAGCCCCAGCATTTT. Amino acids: CASSFGGQGSQPQHF.

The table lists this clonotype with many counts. CDR3 nucleotide sequence: TGTGCCAGCGGTCCCGGGACTTTTGGGTCGTATGGCTACACCTTC. Translated, it gives CASGPGTFGSYGYTF. The chain uses TRBV7-8 and TRBJ1-2, with D maybe TRBD1 (5 bases). The germline V gene has CDR1 SGHVS and CDR2 FQNEAQ. CDR3 length equals 15 residues. V lost 8 bases to trimming and J lost 5 bases, with 21 bases between them. Full variable domain (rest looked up from reference TRBV7-8 and TRBJ1-2): GAGVSQSPRYKVAKRGQDVALRCDPISGHVSLFWYQQALGQGPEFLTYFQNEAQLDKSGLPSDRFFAERPEGSVSTLKIQRTQQEDSAVYLCASGPGTFGSYGYTFGSGTRLTVV.

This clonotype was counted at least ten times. CDR3 sequence: CASSLDGGELFF. The CDR3 nucleotides read TGCGCCAGCAGCTTGGATGGCGGGGAGCTGTTTTTT. The chain combines TRBV5-1 with TRBJ2-2, with unresolved D. V was clipped by 0 bases and J by 7 bases, with 4 bases between them. There are 12 residues in the CDR3. Germline-derived CDR1 and CDR2 are SGHRS and YFSETQ.

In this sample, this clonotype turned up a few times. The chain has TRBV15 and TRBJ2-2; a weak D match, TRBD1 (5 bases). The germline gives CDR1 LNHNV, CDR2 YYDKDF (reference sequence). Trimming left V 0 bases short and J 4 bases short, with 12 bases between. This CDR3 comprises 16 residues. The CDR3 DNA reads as TGTGCCACCAGCAGAGATCAGGGCACCCGCACCGGGGAGCTGTTTTTT. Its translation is CATSRDQGTRTGELFF.

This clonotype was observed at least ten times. The CDR3 sequence: CAISERGDSLEQYF. The CDR3 region has the DNA TGTGCCATCAGTGAGAGGGGGGATAGTCTCGAGCAGTACTTC. This chain links TRBV10-3 with TRBJ2-7; D might be TRBD1 or TRBD2, each matching 6 bases. Germline lookup yields CDR1 ENHRY and CDR2 SYGVKD. The ends were cut back, 2 bases at V and 6 bases at J, with 14 bases in the middle. This CDR3 is built from 14 residues.

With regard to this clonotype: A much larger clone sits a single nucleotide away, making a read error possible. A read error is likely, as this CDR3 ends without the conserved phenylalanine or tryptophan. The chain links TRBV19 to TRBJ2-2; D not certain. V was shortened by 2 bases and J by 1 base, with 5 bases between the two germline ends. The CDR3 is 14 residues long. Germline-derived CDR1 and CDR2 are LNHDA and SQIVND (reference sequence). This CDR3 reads CASSISGNTGELFV. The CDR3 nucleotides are TGTGCCAGTAGTATATCTGGGAACACCGGGGAGCTGTTTGTT.

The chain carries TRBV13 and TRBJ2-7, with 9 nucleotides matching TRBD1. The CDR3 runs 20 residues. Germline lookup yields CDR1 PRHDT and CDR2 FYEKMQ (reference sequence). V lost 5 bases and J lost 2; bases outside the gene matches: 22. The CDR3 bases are TGTGCCAGCAGCCCCTCCGCTCCGGGACAGGGTTTAAACCGCACCTACGAGCAGTACTTC. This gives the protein CASSPSAPGQGLNRTYEQYF.

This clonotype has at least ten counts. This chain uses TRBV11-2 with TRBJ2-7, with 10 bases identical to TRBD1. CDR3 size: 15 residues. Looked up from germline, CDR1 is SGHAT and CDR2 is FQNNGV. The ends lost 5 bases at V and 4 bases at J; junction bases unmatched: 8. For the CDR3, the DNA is TGTGCCAGCAGCCCCCCGGGACAGGGGTGGTACGAGCAGTACTTC. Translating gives CASSPPGQGWYEQYF.

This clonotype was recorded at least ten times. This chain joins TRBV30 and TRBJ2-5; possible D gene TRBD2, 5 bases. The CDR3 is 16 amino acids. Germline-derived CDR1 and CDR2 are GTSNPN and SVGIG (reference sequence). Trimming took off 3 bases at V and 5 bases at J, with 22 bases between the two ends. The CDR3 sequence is CAWRTQPWKGGETQYF. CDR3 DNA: TGTGCCTGGAGAACTCAACCTTGGAAGGGCGGGGAGACCCAGTACTTC. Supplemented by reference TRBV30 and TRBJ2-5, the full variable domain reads SQTIHQWPATLVQPVGSPLSLECTVEGTSNPNLYWYRQAAGRGLQLLFYSVGIGQISSEVPQNLSASRPQDRQFILSSKKLLLSDSGFYLCAWRTQPWKGGETQYFGPGTRLLVL.

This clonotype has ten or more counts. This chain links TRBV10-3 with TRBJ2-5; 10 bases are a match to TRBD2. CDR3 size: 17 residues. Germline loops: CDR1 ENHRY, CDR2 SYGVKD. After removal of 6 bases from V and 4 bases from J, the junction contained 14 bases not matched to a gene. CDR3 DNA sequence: TGTGCCATCAGGCGGGAGGCTAGCGGGGGTCGAAGAGAGACCCAGTACTTC. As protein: CAIRREASGGRRETQYF.

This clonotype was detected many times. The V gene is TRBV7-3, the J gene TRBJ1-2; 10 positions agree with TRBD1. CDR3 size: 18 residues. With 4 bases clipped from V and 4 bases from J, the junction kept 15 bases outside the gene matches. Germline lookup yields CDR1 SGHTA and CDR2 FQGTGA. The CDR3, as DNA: TGTGCCAGCAGCTCCGGCGAGACAGGGGGCTTAGAGATCTATGGCTACACCTTC. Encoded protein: CASSSGETGGLEIYGYTF.

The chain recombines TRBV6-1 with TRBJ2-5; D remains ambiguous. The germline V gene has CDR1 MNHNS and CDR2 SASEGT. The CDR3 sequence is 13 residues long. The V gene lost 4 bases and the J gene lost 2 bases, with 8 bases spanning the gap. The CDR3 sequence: CASSVGVQETQYF. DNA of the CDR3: TGTGCCAGCAGTGTTGGCGTACAAGAGACCCAGTACTTC.

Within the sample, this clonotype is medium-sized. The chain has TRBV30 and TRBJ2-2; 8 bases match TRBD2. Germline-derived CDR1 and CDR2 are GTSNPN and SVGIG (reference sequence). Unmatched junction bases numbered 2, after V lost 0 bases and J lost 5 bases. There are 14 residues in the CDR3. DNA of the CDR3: TGTGCCTGGAGTGTACTAGCGGAGACCGGGGAGCTGTTTTTT. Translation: CAWSVLAETGELFF.

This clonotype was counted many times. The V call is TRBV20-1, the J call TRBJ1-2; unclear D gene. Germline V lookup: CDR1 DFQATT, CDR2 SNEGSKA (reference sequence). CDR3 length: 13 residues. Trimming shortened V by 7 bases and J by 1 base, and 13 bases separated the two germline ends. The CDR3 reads CSVSRSSNYGYTF. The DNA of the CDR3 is TGCAGTGTCAGTCGGAGTAGTAACTATGGCTACACCTTC.

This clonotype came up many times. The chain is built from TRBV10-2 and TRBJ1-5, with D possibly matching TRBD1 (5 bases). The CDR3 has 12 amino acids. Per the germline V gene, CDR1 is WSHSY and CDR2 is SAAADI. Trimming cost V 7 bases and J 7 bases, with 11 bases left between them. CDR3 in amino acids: CASNTQGQPQHF. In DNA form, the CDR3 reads TGCGCCAGCAATACTCAGGGACAGCCCCAGCATTTT.

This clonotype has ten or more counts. CDR3 coding DNA: TGTGCCACCAGCAGTACCCGGAGCTCCTACGAGCAGTACTTC. Its protein is CATSSTRSSYEQYF. The chain recombines TRBV15 with TRBJ2-7; no reliable D call. The CDR3 has 14 residues. Trimming stripped 3 bases from V and 0 bases from J, with 9 bases between. Per germline, CDR1 LNHNV and CDR2 YYDKDF (reference sequence). The variable domain in full, completed from reference TRBV15 and TRBJ2-7, reads DAMVIQNPRYQVTQFGKPVTLSCSQTLNHNVMYWYQQKSSQAPKLLFHYYDKDFNNEADTPDNFQSRRPNTSFCFLDIRSPGLGDTAMYLCATSSTRSSYEQYFGPGTRLTVT.

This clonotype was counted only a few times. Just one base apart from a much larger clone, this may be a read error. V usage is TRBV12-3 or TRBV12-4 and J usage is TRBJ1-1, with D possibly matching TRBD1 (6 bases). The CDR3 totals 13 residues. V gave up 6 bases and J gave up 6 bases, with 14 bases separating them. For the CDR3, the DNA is TGTGCCAGCAGAGAGGACAGAAACTCTGAAGCTTTCTTT. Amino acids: CASREDRNSEAFF.